This T cell receptor (beta chain) is from a study of blood T cell repertoires in COVID-19. The wider study: Italy, Spain and the United States were the sources of the convalescent and acute COVID-19 samples. PBMCs, B-cell-depleted T cells, or T cells provided the cDNA or gDNA that made up the material.

V shed 3 bases and J 6 bases; nucleotides not matched to a gene: 8. Germline V gene lookup returns CDR1 SGHTA and CDR2 FQGNSA. The CDR3 is made up of 15 amino acids. Source study methods: For nucleated cells, counts were estimated from reference gene primer amplification. Measured with immunoSEQ multiplex PCR; TCRdb has only the in-frame clones, and not every one. From that table come the V and J calls and clone size; the DNA was used to work out D and trimming. The top ten clones hold roughly 15% of a sample with about 150,000 clones, 75% to 90% of them seen once. V gene TRBV7-2 combines with J gene TRBJ2-3, with 8 bases lining up with TRBD2. The TCR comes from a middle-aged woman with acute or convalescent COVID-19. Sequenced material: peripheral blood. The CDR3 DNA is TGTGCCAGCAGCTTTGGACTAGCACTAAGGGATACGCAGTATTTT. It translates to CASSFGLALRDTQYF.